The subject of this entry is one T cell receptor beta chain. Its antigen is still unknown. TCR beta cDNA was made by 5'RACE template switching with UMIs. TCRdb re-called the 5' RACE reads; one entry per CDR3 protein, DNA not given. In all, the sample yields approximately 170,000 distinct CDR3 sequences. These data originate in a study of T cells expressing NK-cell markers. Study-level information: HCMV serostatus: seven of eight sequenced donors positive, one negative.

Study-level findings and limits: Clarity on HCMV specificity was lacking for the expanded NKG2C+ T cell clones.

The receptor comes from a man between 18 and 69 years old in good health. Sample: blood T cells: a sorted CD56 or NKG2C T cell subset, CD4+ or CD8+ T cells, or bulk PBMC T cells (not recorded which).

The CDR3 sequence: CASSGSSGGFETQYF. The chain links TRBV6-1 to TRBJ2-5; the D gene TCRdb calls, TRBD2, cannot be checked with no DNA. CDR1 is MNHNS and CDR2 is SASEGT in the germline V gene. The CDR3 consists of 15 residues.